This T cell receptor (beta chain) was retrieved from a study of blood T cell repertoires in COVID-19. In the study's own analysis: Reference gene primer amplification in the assay estimated nucleated cell counts. Here immunoSEQ multiplex PCR was the method, and the copy in TCRdb shows in-frame clones only, minus some. V and J calls and clone size are those listed in that table; D and trimming were worked out from the DNA. The data show approximately 100,000 clones, 87% seen once. Trimming at V came to 5 bases and at J to 2 bases, leaving 11 bases not matched to a gene. Looked up from germline, CDR1 is SGHVS and CDR2 is FQNEAQ. CDR3 length: 17 residues.

The specimen sequenced was peripheral blood. The origin of this receptor is a man aged 65 to 79 with acute or convalescent COVID-19. The V gene is TRBV7-8, the J gene TRBJ2-1; 8 bases agree with TRBD2. The CDR3 protein is CASSIEGGGGPYNEQFF. As DNA, the CDR3 is TGTGCCAGCAGCATAGAGGGTGGCGGGGGGCCCTACAATGAGCAGTTCTTC.